This paragraph covers one TCR beta chain sequence. Trimming stripped 4 bases from V and 1 base from J, with 10 bases between. Germline CDR1 reads LNHDA; CDR2 reads SQIVND (reference sequence). There are 14 residues in the CDR3. This entry comes from a study of cytomegalovirus exposure and HLA in healthy donors. Amplification used 60 Vbeta primers and 13 Jbeta primers. Repertoires were generated with immunoSEQ multiplex PCR, while TCRdb's copy carries only in-frame clones and drops some. Its clone listing holds around 74,000 clones. Sequencing input: PBMCs. V and J are TRBV19 and TRBJ1-1; perhaps TRBD1 as D (5 bases). This clonotype originated in a man aged 45-65 years in good health and CMV-seropositive. DNA of the CDR3: TGTGCCAGTAGTAAGGAGGGGTGGAACACTGAAGCTTTCTTT. This gives the protein CASSKEGWNTEAFF.